This T cell receptor (beta chain) was captured by sequencing in a study of blood T cells in healthy people across ages. Drawing of peripheral blood yielded about 10 milliliters from each donor. Overall study findings and caveats: Older age coincided with a roughly linear decline in TCR beta diversity per million T cells. Higher diversity and more naive CD4+ cells were features of long-lived donors, compared to aged donors.

Alongside a J-beta primer mix, a sample-barcoded 5' primer served in a second PCR lasting 7 to 11 cycles. TCRdb reanalysed the 5' RACE reads using MiXCR and keeps one entry per CDR3 protein. The sample includes 1,500,000 or so distinct CDR3 sequences, under 55% of them seen just once. Regarding this clonotype: Its antigen is still unknown. The junction shows a germline mismatch at one end, possibly a read error.

Per germline, CDR1 SGHTA and CDR2 FQGNSA. The CDR3 length is 14 residues. This chain links TRBV7-2 with TRBJ1-1; weak D call: TRBD1 (5 bases). The clonotype was recovered from a woman younger than 35 in good health. The source material was blood. CDR3 DNA: TGTGCCAGCAGCTTAGCGGGGGGTGGCACTAAAGCTTTCTTT. Its protein product is CASSLAGGGTKAFF.